This T cell receptor (beta chain) was sequenced for a study of cytotoxic CD8 clonotypes in ibrutinib-treated CLL. The overall study: Following treatment for a median about 12 months, range 6 to 36, response samples were then taken.

CDR3 length equals 14 residues. The V gene's germline CDR1 is MNHNS and CDR2 SASEGT. Trimming pared 0 bases from V and 6 bases from J, leaving 12 bases between. Deep sequencing aimed at 1 in 200,000 to 1 in 1 million T cells' resolution. The method was immunoSEQ multiplex PCR; TCRdb's version includes in-frame clones alone and lacks a portion of them. The data show some 100,000 clones, with about 53% seen just once and about 40% held by the top ten. This TCR was sampled from a human donor with chronic lymphocytic leukemia. Specimen: PBMCs, collected after 24 months of ibrutinib treatment. The V call is TRBV6-1, the J call TRBJ2-7; D gene uncertain. CDR3 coding DNA: TGTGCCAGCAGTGAAGCTGTGCCAGCCGGCGAGCAGTACTTC. It yields the protein CASSEAVPAGEQYF.